A single sample is the source of the 25 T cell receptor beta chains below, sequenced in a study of early T cells in non-severe SARS-CoV-2 infection (dated by TCRdb to about 2021). Library prep was done by 5' RACE. The sequencing machine was a NextSeq 500. Starting from the raw public reads, TCRdb applied fastp trimming at Q25, assembled clones with MiXCR and retained in-frame beta chains. Entries that share a CDR3 protein sequence are merged under the most common genes and DNA. Present in this sample are approximately 98,000 distinct CDR3 sequences, around 10% of which were seen just once. The ten most abundant clones make up 3% to 3.5% of the sample. Material: whole blood. The receptors come from an adult who was a healthcare worker with PCR-confirmed SARS-CoV-2 infection or an uninfected control (not recorded which).

The chain is built from TRBV27 and TRBJ1-1; D unresolved. The CDR3 length is 13 residues. In germline, CDR1 is MNHEY, CDR2 SMNVEV (reference sequence). V dropped 6 bases and J dropped 0 bases, with 8 bases sitting between them. CDR3 nucleotide sequence: TGTGCCAGCAGGGGCCTAATGAACACTGAAGCTTTCTTT. Protein product: CASRGLMNTEAFF.

The J gene is TRBJ2-7, the V gene TRBV28; 8 nucleotides line up with TRBD2. CDR1 MDHEN and CDR2 SYDVKM come from the germline V gene. J lost 4 bases, V lost 1 base, and 6 bases had no gene match. The CDR3 has 15 residues. CDR3 sequence reads: CASSLFRAGAYEQYF. In nucleotides, the CDR3 is TGTGCCAGCAGTTTATTCAGAGCGGGGGCGTACGAGCAGTACTTC.

This clonotype was seen many times. CDR3: CASSLSDGVKNSPLHF. In nucleotides, the CDR3 is TGTGCCAGCAGTTTATCCGACGGGGTTAAGAATTCACCCCTCCACTTT. V gene TRBV27 combines with J gene TRBJ1-6; D is ambiguous. This CDR3 has 16 residues. Trimming shortened V by 0 bases and J by 7 bases, and 13 bases separated the two germline ends. Germline CDR1 is MNHEY and CDR2 is SMNVEV (reference sequence).

This clonotype was detected only a few times. V is TRBV5-6 and J is TRBJ2-5; D is uncertain. This CDR3 has 14 amino acids. V lost 1 base and J 6 bases, leaving 13 bases between the germline ends. From germline, CDR1 is SGHDT and CDR2 YYEEEE. The CDR3 protein is CASSLNLVGKTQYF. CDR3 nucleotides: TGTGCCAGCAGCTTGAATTTAGTTGGGAAGACCCAGTACTTC. The full variable domain, in which reference TRBV5-6 and TRBJ2-5 provide the parts outside the CDR3, is DAGVTQSPTHLIKTRGQQVTLRCSPKSGHDTVSWYQQALGQGPQFIFQYYEEEERQRGNFPDRFSGHQFPNYSSELNVNALLLGDSALYLCASSLNLVGKTQYFGPGTRLLVL.

The chain employs TRBV29-1 and TRBJ2-5; D is unclear. In germline, CDR1 is SQVTM, CDR2 ANQGSEA. The V end lost 6 bases, the J end lost 2 bases, and 7 bases lay between the germline ends. This CDR3 is 11 amino acids long. The CDR3, as DNA: TGCAGCGTCGTCAGACAAGAGACCCAGTACTTC. As protein: CSVVRQETQYF.

V and J are TRBV10-3 and TRBJ1-1, with D possibly being TRBD1 (5 bases). With 10 bases removed from V and 0 bases from J, the gap between germline ends came to 12 bases. The CDR3 runs to 13 residues. CDR1 and CDR2 (germline): ENHRY, SYGVKD. CDR3 loop: CATRADMNTEAFF. CDR3 nucleotide sequence: TGTGCCACCCGCGCGGACATGAACACTGAAGCTTTCTTT.

This clonotype was observed at least ten times. The CDR3 region is CASRDFRVALYNEQFF. The CDR3 DNA follows: TGTGCCAGCAGAGACTTCAGAGTTGCCCTCTACAATGAGCAGTTCTTC. The chain combines TRBV7-9 with TRBJ2-1; D unclear. Trimming took off 6 bases at V and 3 bases at J, with 18 bases between the two ends. The germline gives CDR1 SEHNR, CDR2 FQNEAQ (reference sequence). The CDR3 runs to 16 residues.

This clonotype was found a few times. This chain joins TRBV5-1 and TRBJ1-1; maybe TRBD1 (6 bases). The germline V and J ends were trimmed by 4 bases and 5 bases, with 15 bases remaining between them. This CDR3 contains 14 residues. The germline gives CDR1 SGHRS, CDR2 YFSETQ. The CDR3 DNA follows: TGCGCCAGCAGCACCGGACAGCTGGCGACTGAAGCTTTCTTT. Amino acid sequence: CASSTGQLATEAFF.

There are a few counts of this clonotype. This chain uses TRBV10-2 with TRBJ1-5, with D possibly TRBD1 on 6 matching bases. Trimming cost V 2 bases and J 6 bases, with 11 bases left between them. This CDR3 region has 14 residues. CDR1 is WSHSY and CDR2 is SAAADI in the germline V gene. CDR3 sequence: CASSEAGGVQPQHF. CDR3 coding DNA: TGCGCCAGCAGTGAGGCGGGGGGCGTTCAGCCCCAGCATTTT.

The CDR3 loop reads CRIRAGRRTDTQYF. CDR3 bases: TGCAGGATACGGGCGGGACGACGCACAGATACGCAGTATTTT. The chain is built from TRBV29-1 and TRBJ2-3; D is possibly TRBD2 (6 bases). The CDR3 extends over 14 amino acids. Germline-derived CDR1 and CDR2 are SQVTM and ANQGSEA.

This clonotype has at least ten counts. The rearrangement links TRBV6-5 to TRBJ1-1, with D possibly being TRBD1 (5 bases). The CDR3 contains 14 residues. V lost 3 bases, J lost 4 bases, and 12 bases lay in between. Germline V CDR1 and CDR2: MNHEY, SVGAGI. CDR3 region: CASSYSGGATEAFF. The DNA of the CDR3 is TGTGCCAGCAGTTATTCGGGGGGTGCCACTGAAGCTTTCTTT.

This clonotype has a handful of counts. The chain recombines TRBV7-3 with TRBJ2-1; 7 bases map to TRBD2. This CDR3 contains 16 residues. Germline V lookup: CDR1 SGHTA, CDR2 FQGTGA. The V gene end was trimmed by 2 bases and the J gene end by 1 base; junction bases not matched to a gene: 5. The CDR3 bases are TGTGCCAGCAGCTTACGCGGGAGAATTTCCTACAATGAGCAGTTCTTC. Translating it yields CASSLRGRISYNEQFF.

The sample holds many counts of this clonotype. V usage is TRBV30 and J usage is TRBJ2-1; 9 bases map to TRBD2. The CDR3 has 14 residues. J was trimmed by 7 bases and V by 3 bases; bases with no gene match: 7. CDR1 is GTSNPN, CDR2 SVGIG, per germline (reference sequence). The CDR3 nucleotides are TGTGCCTGGAGAGGTAGACTAGCGGTGAATGAGCAGTTCTTC. This encodes CAWRGRLAVNEQFF.

The CDR3 loop is CSLQGGIPSSYNEQFF. The CDR3 DNA is TGCAGCCTACAGGGGGGTATACCGAGCTCCTACAATGAGCAGTTCTTC. The chain has TRBV29-1 and TRBJ2-1, with TRBD1 identical over 8 bases. The germline V gene has CDR1 SQVTM and CDR2 ANQGSEA. CDR3 size: 16 residues. With V trimmed by 8 bases and J by 0 bases, 12 bases remained unmatched.

V gene TRBV12-5 combines with J gene TRBJ2-2; no reliable D call. V shed 6 bases and J shed 0 bases, with 2 bases lying between them. The CDR3 is 12 residues long. Germline V gene lookup returns CDR1 LGHNT and CDR2 FRNRAP. This CDR3 is CASGANTGELFF. The CDR3 coding sequence is TGTGCTAGTGGGGCGAACACCGGGGAGCTGTTTTTT. Based on the CDR3 plus reference TRBV12-5 and TRBJ2-2, the full variable domain is DARVTQTPRHKVTEMGQEVTMRCQPILGHNTVFWYRQTMMQGLELLAYFRNRAPLDDSGMPKDRFSAEMPDATLATLKIQPSEPRDSAVYFCASGANTGELFFGEGSRLTVL.

This clonotype has a handful of counts. The CDR3 reads CSALSGQAGGPSEQYF. Here the CDR3 DNA reads TGCAGTGCTCTTTCGGGACAAGCGGGAGGGCCTTCCGAGCAGTACTTC. The rearrangement uses TRBV20-1 and TRBJ2-7; TRBD2 agrees at 10 bases. In germline, CDR1 is DFQATT, CDR2 SNEGSKA (reference sequence). Trimming removed 5 bases from V and 6 bases from J; junction bases left unmatched: 16. The CDR3 spans 16 residues.

J is TRBJ1-1 and V is TRBV30; maybe TRBD1 (5 bases). This CDR3 is built from 14 residues. Germline CDR1 reads GTSNPN; CDR2 reads SVGIG (reference sequence). The V end lost 3 bases, the J end lost 4 bases, and 15 bases lay between the germline ends. In DNA, the CDR3 is TGTGCCTGGAGAGTTGGGCTAAGGGGCACTGAAGCTTTCTTT. It codes for CAWRVGLRGTEAFF.

The V gene is TRBV28, the J gene TRBJ2-7; the match to TRBD1 covers 9 bases. Trimming cost V 3 bases and J 2 bases; bases outside gene matches: 8. The CDR3 sequence is 16 residues long. Germline V gene sequence: CDR1 MDHEN, CDR2 SYDVKM. DNA of the CDR3: TGTGCCAGCAGTTTGGGGCCGGGACAGGGAACCTACGAGCAGTACTTC. As protein: CASSLGPGQGTYEQYF.

The CDR3 nucleotides are TGTGCCTGGAGTGCAGGGGAAGGCTTTAATGAAAAACTGTTTTTT. Its protein product is CAWSAGEGFNEKLFF. The genes are TRBV30 and TRBJ1-4, with D maybe TRBD1 (6 bases). Germline V gene data show CDR1 as GTSNPN and CDR2 as SVGIG (reference sequence). There are 15 residues in the CDR3. Trimming took off 1 base at V and 4 bases at J, with 13 bases between the two ends.

Only a few counts were recorded for this clonotype. V is TRBV20-1 and J is TRBJ2-3; TRBD2 aligns across 12 bases. CDR1 and CDR2 (germline): DFQATT, SNEGSKA (reference sequence). CDR3 length: 14 residues. J was trimmed by 4 bases and V by 7 bases; bases with no gene match: 6. The CDR3 is CSVLAGGMADTQYF. The CDR3, as DNA: TGCAGTGTTCTAGCGGGGGGGATGGCAGATACGCAGTATTTT.

This clonotype appeared many times. The gene calls are TRBV10-3 and TRBJ2-3, with D perhaps matching TRBD2 (5 bases). Germline V gives CDR1 ENHRY, CDR2 SYGVKD. V was shortened by 4 bases and J by 4 bases, with 6 bases between the two germline ends. The CDR3 has 12 residues. The CDR3 DNA reads as TGTGCCATCAGTGGGACTTCAGATACGCAGTATTTT. Translating gives CAISGTSDTQYF.

CDR3: CASSRGGTGSSYNSPLHF. In nucleotides, the CDR3 is TGTGCCAGCAGCCGAGGCGGGACAGGGAGCTCCTATAATTCACCCCTCCACTTT. V gene TRBV7-9 combines with J gene TRBJ1-6, with 9 bases matching TRBD1. The J segment lost 0 bases and the V segment lost 5 bases, leaving 8 bases of the junction unmatched. Germline CDR1 reads SEHNR; CDR2 reads FQNEAQ (reference sequence). There are 18 residues in the CDR3.

This clonotype was counted ten times or more. This rearrangement joins TRBV19 to TRBJ2-7; 8 bases map to TRBD2. V lost 3 bases to trimming and J lost 1 base; unmatched junction nucleotides: 5. Per germline, CDR1 LNHDA and CDR2 SQIVND (reference sequence). The CDR3 loop spans 15 amino acids. As DNA, the CDR3 is TGTGCCAGTAGTATCCGGGGGGGGTATTCCTACGAGCAGTACTTC. Its translation: CASSIRGGYSYEQYF.

This clonotype has only a few counts. V usage is TRBV11-1 and J usage is TRBJ2-7; D gene unclear. The CDR3 covers 13 residues. V shed 5 bases and J shed 3 bases, with 11 bases lying between them. Germline-derived CDR1 and CDR2 are SGHAT and FQDESV (reference sequence). CDR3 nucleotides: TGTGCCAGCAGCCGCCCGGCGGACTACGAGCAGTACTTC. It codes for CASSRPADYEQYF. Based on the CDR3 plus reference TRBV11-1 and TRBJ2-7, the full variable domain is EAEVAQSPRYKITEKSQAVAFWCDPISGHATLYWYRQILGQGPELLVQFQDESVVDDSQLPKDRFSAERLKGVDSTLKIQPAELGDSAMYLCASSRPADYEQYFGPGTRLTVT.

The chain uses TRBV2 and TRBJ2-7; D is ambiguous. CDR3 length: 11 residues. The germline gives CDR1 SNHLY, CDR2 FYNNEI. Trimming cost V 3 bases and J 6 bases, with 6 bases left between them. CDR3: CASSDRSEQYF. The DNA for the CDR3 is TGTGCCAGCAGTGACAGGTCCGAGCAGTACTTC. Full variable domain (missing parts from reference TRBV2 and TRBJ2-7): EPEVTQTPSHQVTQMGQEVILRCVPISNHLYFYWYRQILGQKVEFLVSFYNNEISEKSEIFDDQFSVERPDGSNFTLKIRSTKLEDSAMYFCASSDRSEQYFGPGTRLTVT.